This TCR beta chain was documented in a study of identical twins listed by TCRdb under 2016. Regarding the research as a whole: The study deep-sequenced TCR alpha and beta repertoires from monozygotic twins, unrelated adults of various ages and cord blood to test whether fetal clonotypes persist. To rule out contamination, replicate twin experiments were performed at different times with different library preparation protocols.

Every donor was a healthy Caucasian. Three unrelated non-twin adults were additionally sequenced: a male aged 18 to 30, a male aged 50 to 60 and a female aged 50 to 60. Using Miltenyi CD45RO+ enrichment and human naive T-cell isolation kits, memory (CD45RO+) and naive T cells were isolated from PBMC. Study-wide findings and limitations: Excess twin sharing in beta out-of-frame sequences was weaker because fewer shared sequences lowered the signal-to-noise ratio. Compared with coincidental sharing between unrelated individuals, out-of-frame TCR alpha sequences shared between twins showed an excess of sequences with low generation probability. In monozygotic twins, recombination models systematically underestimated out-of-frame TCR alpha sharing, but the models matched the sharing seen between unrelated individuals. Zero-insertion analyses could be partly confounded by invariant T cells such as MAIT and iNKT, although diverse VJ usage argued against such confounding for most clonotypes. Fewer insertions were carried by abundant cord blood beta clonotypes, a similar but weaker trend appeared in young adult naive repertoires, and no such trend appeared in memory repertoires. Because the same donors could not be followed over many years, the conclusions relied on cross-sectional statistical analysis.

This clonotype appeared a few times. This clone's antigen is unknown. Per-base quality was not reported, and no clone a single base away is much larger than it. Libraries came from 5' RACE. Sequencing used an Illumina HiSeq 2000. Template switching added a universal primer binding site, and the final cDNA carried a unique molecular identifier that allowed TCR cDNA molecules to be counted accurately. Specific primers in the conserved constant-segment region were used to synthesize first-strand cDNA for TCR alpha and beta chains. To control for contamination, each cDNA library was double barcoded with a SMART-Mk sample barcode plus Illumina barcodes. TruSeq adapter sequences, together with Illumina sample barcodes, were added in two successive PCR steps. The TCR alpha and beta cDNA libraries were sequenced on the Illumina HiSeq platform using custom primers. For the original study's pipeline: Unique molecular identifiers were extracted from raw reads with MiGEC, and CDR3 positions were determined with MiXCR. Recombination models were inferred per individual with the repgenHMM and IGoR tools using an EM algorithm. The analysis of shared clonotypes was done with the tcR package in R, with sharing normalized by the product of cloneset sizes. To study raw recombination without the effects of thymic and clonal selection, out-of-frame nonproductive sequences were analyzed. Through fastp at Q25 and MiXCR, TCRdb rebuilt clones from the public reads, retaining in-frame beta chains. Records with the same CDR3 protein are collapsed into one entry carrying the most frequent genes and DNA. The V and J calls, along with clone size, are taken from TCRdb and not from the paper's own processing. Counted in this sample were under 400,000 distinct CDR3 sequences; roughly 9% of them appeared once. More than 8% of the sample rests with the top ten.

The germline V gene (reference sequence) yields DFQATT for CDR1 and SNEGSKA for CDR2. Trimming costs V 5 bases and J 2 bases, and their ends lie 16 bases apart. The CDR3 contains 14 residues, cysteine and phenylalanine counted. CDR3 DNA is the only sequence kept; it has 42 bases, read in frame from the first base. The source material was naive T cells sorted from blood. In light of the paper, this sample's cell subset or site label describes: cells isolated with a human naive T-cell isolation kit. The chain joins TRBV20-1 to TRBJ2-7, and possibly TRBD1, on 6 matching bases. The receptor was isolated from a woman aged 45-59 years in good health. The DNA sequence is as follows: TGCAGTGCTGGCCGGGACATGCGGCCCTACGAGCAGTACTTC. Its product reads: CSAGRDMRPYEQYF.